Listed below are T cell receptor beta chains from one sample, sequenced in a study of T-cell memory formation after mild COVID-19. Each CDR3 protein is one row after TCRdb ran MiXCR on the 5' RACE reads. The data contain almost 35,000 distinct CDR3 sequences, 7% to 9.5% of them singletons. The sample consisted of PBMCs or a T cell subset sorted from them (not recorded which). These receptors originate from a man in his late teens or twenties who had mild COVID-19 (a few samples of this study predate the infection). Cell type and time point are not known. Both conserved end residues are part of each CDR3. D genes are given only for firm matches. Expanded clones get a size class; other rows say once, few or many, or leave the size out.

TRBJ2-1,few,TRBV15,TRBD2,CATSSPRGGNEQFF,TGTGCCACCAGCAGTCCTCGGGGGGGGAATGAGCAGTTCTTC
TRBJ2-5,.,TRBV5-6,.,CASSLDGQLQTQYF,TGTGCCAGCAGCTTGGACGGCCAGCTACAGACCCAGTACTTC
TRBJ1-5,many,TRBV12-5,.,CASGTGRGNQPQHF,TGTGCTAGTGGAACCGGGAGGGGCAATCAGCCCCAGCATTTT
TRBJ1-1,many,TRBV4-1,.,CASSLRMNTEALF,TGCGCCAGCAGCCTACGGATGAACACTGAAGCTTTATTT
TRBJ1-6,many,TRBV11-2,.,CASSHPRGALSYNSPLHF,TGTGCCAGCAGCCACCCGCGGGGCGCGCTCTCCTATAATTCACCCCTCCACTTT
TRBJ2-2,few,TRBV27,.,CASSFTRSRRSGELFF,TGTGCCAGCAGTTTCACAAGATCAAGGAGGTCCGGGGAGCTGTTTTTT
TRBJ1-5,many,TRBV20-1,TRBD1,CSARRGQGNQPQHF,TGCAGTGCCCGACGGGGACAGGGCAATCAGCCCCAGCATTTT
TRBJ2-2,many,TRBV7-2,.,CASSLAGGNTGELFF,TGTGCCAGCAGCTTAGCGGGGGGGAACACCGGGGAGCTGTTTTTT
TRBJ1-2,many,TRBV4-3,.,CASSQDLGAGGYTF,TGCGCCAGCAGCCAAGATTTGGGGGCCGGGGGCTACACCTTC
TRBJ2-5,few,TRBV7-6,.,CASSLDPLGGETQYF,TGTGCCAGCAGCTTGGACCCTCTTGGGGGGGAGACCCAGTACTTC
TRBJ2-1,.,TRBV14,.,CASSPTDTPYNEQFF,TGTGCCAGCAGCCCGACCGATACGCCCTACAATGAGCAGTTCTTC
TRBJ2-1,many,TRBV24-1,TRBD1,CATSDLAGGNFEQFF,TGTGCCACCAGTGATTTGGCAGGGGGCAATTTTGAGCAGTTCTTC
TRBJ1-2,many,TRBV7-2,.,CASSPPGVDNGYTF,TGTGCCAGCAGCCCCCCCGGCGTGGACAATGGCTACACCTTC
TRBJ1-2,.,TRBV6-5,TRBD1,CASSSGGEGAHGYTF,TGTGCCAGCAGCTCCGGAGGCGAGGGGGCGCATGGCTACACCTTC
TRBJ1-1,.,TRBV29-1,.,CSAQGSMNTEAFF,TGCAGCGCCCAGGGATCCATGAACACTGAAGCTTTCTTT
TRBJ2-1,many,TRBV5-1,.,CASSLGQRLSYNEQFF,TGCGCCAGCAGCTTGGGGCAGCGGCTCTCCTACAATGAGCAGTTCTTC
TRBJ2-7,many,TRBV10-3,TRBD1,CAISAPDRTLRVEQYF,TGTGCCATCAGTGCCCCGGACAGGACTCTACGAGTAGAGCAGTACTTC
TRBJ1-1,.,TRBV3-1,.,CASSLGTGNTEAFF,TGTGCCAGCAGCTTAGGTACAGGGAACACTGAAGCTTTCTTT
TRBJ1-1,many,TRBV6-5,.,CASRRGATEAFF,TGTGCCAGCAGAAGGGGGGCCACTGAAGCTTTCTTT
TRBJ1-5,many,TRBV19,TRBD1,CASSVQGDQPQHF,TGTGCCAGTAGTGTACAGGGGGATCAGCCCCAGCATTTT
TRBJ2-7,many,TRBV20-1,.,CSARVGVYEQYF,TGCAGTGCTAGAGTCGGGGTCTACGAGCAGTACTTC
TRBJ2-3,many,TRBV7-2,.,CASSSGTDTQYF,TGTGCCAGCAGCTCAGGCACAGATACGCAGTATTTT
TRBJ1-2,.,TRBV5-1,TRBD1,CASSDGQGNYGYTF,TGCGCCAGCAGCGACGGACAGGGCAACTATGGCTACACCTTC
TRBJ2-3,many,TRBV20-1,TRBD2,CSASRRGVTDTQYF,TGCAGTGCATCAAGGCGGGGGGTGACAGATACGCAGTATTTT
TRBJ1-2,many,TRBV12-3/TRBV12-4,.,CASSLRRAIGLGYTF,TGTGCCAGCAGTTTACGCCGAGCAATCGGTCTTGGCTACACCTTC
TRBJ1-2,.,TRBV18,.,CASSPPESGYTF,TGTGCCAGCTCACCACCGGAAAGTGGCTACACCTTC
TRBJ2-1,.,TRBV19,TRBD1,CASIPGQGATNEQFF,TGTGCCAGTATCCCTGGACAGGGAGCTACCAATGAGCAGTTCTTC
TRBJ1-2,many,TRBV28,TRBD1,CASSLQGADYGYTF,TGTGCCAGCAGTTTACAGGGGGCTGACTATGGCTACACCTTC
TRBJ1-5,many,TRBV7-9,.,CASSLGAGGNQPQHF,TGTGCCAGCAGTCTCGGGGCTGGGGGGAATCAGCCCCAGCATTTT
TRBJ2-5,once,TRBV5-6,.,CASSSWGLAWGETQYF,TGTGCCAGCAGCTCCTGGGGGCTGGCATGGGGGGAGACCCAGTACTTC
TRBJ2-6,few,TRBV2,.,CASNLQGNSGANVLTF,TGTGCCAGCAACCTCCAGGGGAACTCTGGGGCCAACGTCCTGACTTTC
TRBJ2-1,many,TRBV7-9,.,CASSSPLKGDNEQFF,TGTGCCAGCAGCTCGCCCCTCAAAGGGGACAATGAGCAGTTCTTC
TRBJ2-1,many,TRBV6-2/TRBV6-3,.,CASSYTRNEQFF,TGTGCCAGCAGTTACACGCGTAATGAGCAGTTCTTC
TRBJ2-5,few,TRBV4-1,.,CASSQLDPKTQYF,TGCGCCAGCAGCCAATTGGACCCGAAGACCCAGTACTTC
TRBJ2-2,.,TRBV7-3,.,CASSPQGGSNTGELFF,TGTGCCAGCAGCCCCCAGGGTGGGTCGAACACCGGGGAGCTGTTTTTT
TRBJ1-5,few,TRBV9,.,CASSADPVGSQHF,TGTGCCAGCAGCGCTGATCCGGTAGGGTCCCAGCATTTT
TRBJ2-3,many,TRBV18,.,CASSPVLSGDTQYF,TGTGCCAGCTCACCCGTCCTTTCCGGGGATACGCAGTATTTT
TRBJ2-1,once,TRBV20-1,.,CSVRAARITDEQFF,TGCAGTGTCAGAGCAGCACGCATTACCGATGAGCAGTTCTTC
TRBJ1-2,many,TRBV4-1,.,CASSQDRSGGYTF,TGCGCCAGCAGCCAAGATCGTTCAGGAGGCTACACCTTC
TRBJ2-3,many,TRBV6-5,.,CASSPTADTQYF,TGTGCCAGCAGTCCTACAGCAGATACGCAGTATTTT
TRBJ2-3,many,TRBV7-6,TRBD2,CASSLGSSGGYPDTQYF,TGTGCCAGCAGCTTAGGGTCTAGCGGGGGGTACCCAGATACGCAGTATTTT
TRBJ1-5,many,TRBV27,TRBD1,CASSGTGGQPQHF,TGTGCCAGCAGTGGAACAGGGGGTCAGCCCCAGCATTTT
TRBJ2-5,many,TRBV4-2,.,CASSQAVGEETQYF,TGTGCCAGCAGCCAAGCCGTGGGCGAAGAGACCCAGTACTTC
TRBJ2-5,many,TRBV19,.,CASSIGQETQYF,TGTGCCAGTAGTATAGGTCAAGAGACCCAGTACTTC
TRBJ2-3,.,TRBV27,TRBD1,CASSLWSARGQVISDTQYF,TGTGCCAGCAGTTTATGGTCGGCTCGGGGACAGGTTATTTCAGATACGCAGTATTTT
TRBJ1-2,many,TRBV28,.,CASSLLGSHYGYTF,TGTGCCAGCAGTTTATTAGGCAGCCACTATGGCTACACCTTC
TRBJ2-3,few,TRBV20-1,.,CSANTDTQYF,TGCAGTGCTAACACAGATACGCAGTATTTT